This TCR beta chain came from a study of T cell responses to AZD1222 COVID-19 vaccine. The method was immunoSEQ multiplex PCR; TCRdb's version includes in-frame clones alone and lacks a portion of them. The table has over 110,000 clones, around 93% seen once. In regard to this clone: Its antigen is still unknown.

Study-wide points: Spike-specific TCR breadth and depth went up after people got two AZD1222 doses. A mostly white British donor set with more females was recruited, and clonal diversity was possibly underestimated. Nearly half of spike-specific TCRs reportedly target variant regions that are unmutated in the B.1.351 and B.1.1.7 variants.

The CDR3 totals 12 residues. Germline V gene lookup returns CDR1 SGHTA and CDR2 FQGNSA. Trimming cost V 9 bases and J 6 bases, with 13 bases left between them. V usage is TRBV7-2 and J usage is TRBJ2-3, with D uncertain. This material consisted of peripheral blood, taken on day 0 of AZD1222 vaccination. The receptor's source is an adult in good health. The CDR3 nucleotides read TGTGCCAGTGGGAACTACGCGGATACGCAGTATTTT. It codes for CASGNYADTQYF.